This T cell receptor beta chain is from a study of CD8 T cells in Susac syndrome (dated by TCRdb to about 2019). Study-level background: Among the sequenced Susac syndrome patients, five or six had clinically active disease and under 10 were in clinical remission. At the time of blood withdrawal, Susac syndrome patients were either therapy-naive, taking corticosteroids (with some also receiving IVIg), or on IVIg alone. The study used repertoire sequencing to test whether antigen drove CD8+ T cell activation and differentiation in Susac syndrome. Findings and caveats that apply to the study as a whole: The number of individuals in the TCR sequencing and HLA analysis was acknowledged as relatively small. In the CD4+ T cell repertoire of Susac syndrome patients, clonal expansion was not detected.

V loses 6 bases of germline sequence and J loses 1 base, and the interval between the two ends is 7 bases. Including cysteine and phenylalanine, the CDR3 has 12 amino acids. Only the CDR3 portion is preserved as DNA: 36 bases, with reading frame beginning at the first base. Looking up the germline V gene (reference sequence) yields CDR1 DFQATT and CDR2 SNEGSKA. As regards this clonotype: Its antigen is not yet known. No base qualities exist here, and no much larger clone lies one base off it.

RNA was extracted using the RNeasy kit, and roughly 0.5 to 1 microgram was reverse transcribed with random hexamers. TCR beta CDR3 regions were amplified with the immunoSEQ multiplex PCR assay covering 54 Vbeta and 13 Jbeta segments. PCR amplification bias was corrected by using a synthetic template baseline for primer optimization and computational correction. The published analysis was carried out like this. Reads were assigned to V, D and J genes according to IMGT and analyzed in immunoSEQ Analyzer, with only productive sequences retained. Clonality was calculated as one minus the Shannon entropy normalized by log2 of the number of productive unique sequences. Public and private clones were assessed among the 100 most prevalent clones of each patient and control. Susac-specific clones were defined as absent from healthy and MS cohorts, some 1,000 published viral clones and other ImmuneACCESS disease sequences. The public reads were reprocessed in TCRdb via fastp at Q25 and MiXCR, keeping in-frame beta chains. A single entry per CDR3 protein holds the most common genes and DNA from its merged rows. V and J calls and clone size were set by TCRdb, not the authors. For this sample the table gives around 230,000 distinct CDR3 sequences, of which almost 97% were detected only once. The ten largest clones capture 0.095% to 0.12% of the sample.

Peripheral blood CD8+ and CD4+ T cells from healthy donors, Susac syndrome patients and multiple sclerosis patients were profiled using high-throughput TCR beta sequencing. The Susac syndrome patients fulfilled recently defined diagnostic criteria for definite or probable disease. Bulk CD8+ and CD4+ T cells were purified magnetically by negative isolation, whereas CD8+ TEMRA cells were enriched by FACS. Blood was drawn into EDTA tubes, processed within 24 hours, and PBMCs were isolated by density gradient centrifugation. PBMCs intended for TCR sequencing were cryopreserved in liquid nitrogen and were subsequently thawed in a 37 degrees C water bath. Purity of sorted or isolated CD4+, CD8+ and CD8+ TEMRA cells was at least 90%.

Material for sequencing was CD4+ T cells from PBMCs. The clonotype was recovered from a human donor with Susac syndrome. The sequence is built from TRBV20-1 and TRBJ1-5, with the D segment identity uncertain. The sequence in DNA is TGCAGTGCGACACGAAGCAATCAGCCCCAGCATTTT. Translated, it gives CSATRSNQPQHF.